The present entry profiles one TCR beta chain with its context. Its antigen is not identified. CDR3 size: 16 residues. Per the germline V gene, CDR1 is MGHRA and CDR2 is YSYEKL. Trimming pared 0 bases from V and 7 bases from J, leaving 15 bases between. Terminally differentiated effector memory CD45RA+ cells were excluded by CCR7 positive selection of CD45RO-negative cells. This sample was taken from a study of shared clonotypes between healthy human individuals. Points from the study as a whole: Even with large depth, rarefaction showed that sorted-subset sequencing was incomplete. Around 5.4% of naive CD4 clonotypes were common to a handful of donors.

For sorted subsets, roughly 200 ng DNA per replicate equaled 30,000 or so T cell genomes. Sequencing used immunoSEQ multiplex PCR; TCRdb keeps in-frame clones, though not all of them. Of about 2.1 million clones listed, 90% to 95% are singletons. This receptor was obtained from a man in his late teens or twenties in good health. Some clones in this sample may be carry-over from other donors' samples. Sequenced material: naive CD8+ T cells from PBMCs. The V call is TRBV4-1, the J call TRBJ1-4; D is perhaps TRBD1 (6 bases). The CDR3 spells CASSQDHNRGGEKLFF. In nucleotides, the CDR3 is TGCGCCAGCAGCCAAGATCACAACAGAGGGGGTGAAAAACTGTTTTTT.